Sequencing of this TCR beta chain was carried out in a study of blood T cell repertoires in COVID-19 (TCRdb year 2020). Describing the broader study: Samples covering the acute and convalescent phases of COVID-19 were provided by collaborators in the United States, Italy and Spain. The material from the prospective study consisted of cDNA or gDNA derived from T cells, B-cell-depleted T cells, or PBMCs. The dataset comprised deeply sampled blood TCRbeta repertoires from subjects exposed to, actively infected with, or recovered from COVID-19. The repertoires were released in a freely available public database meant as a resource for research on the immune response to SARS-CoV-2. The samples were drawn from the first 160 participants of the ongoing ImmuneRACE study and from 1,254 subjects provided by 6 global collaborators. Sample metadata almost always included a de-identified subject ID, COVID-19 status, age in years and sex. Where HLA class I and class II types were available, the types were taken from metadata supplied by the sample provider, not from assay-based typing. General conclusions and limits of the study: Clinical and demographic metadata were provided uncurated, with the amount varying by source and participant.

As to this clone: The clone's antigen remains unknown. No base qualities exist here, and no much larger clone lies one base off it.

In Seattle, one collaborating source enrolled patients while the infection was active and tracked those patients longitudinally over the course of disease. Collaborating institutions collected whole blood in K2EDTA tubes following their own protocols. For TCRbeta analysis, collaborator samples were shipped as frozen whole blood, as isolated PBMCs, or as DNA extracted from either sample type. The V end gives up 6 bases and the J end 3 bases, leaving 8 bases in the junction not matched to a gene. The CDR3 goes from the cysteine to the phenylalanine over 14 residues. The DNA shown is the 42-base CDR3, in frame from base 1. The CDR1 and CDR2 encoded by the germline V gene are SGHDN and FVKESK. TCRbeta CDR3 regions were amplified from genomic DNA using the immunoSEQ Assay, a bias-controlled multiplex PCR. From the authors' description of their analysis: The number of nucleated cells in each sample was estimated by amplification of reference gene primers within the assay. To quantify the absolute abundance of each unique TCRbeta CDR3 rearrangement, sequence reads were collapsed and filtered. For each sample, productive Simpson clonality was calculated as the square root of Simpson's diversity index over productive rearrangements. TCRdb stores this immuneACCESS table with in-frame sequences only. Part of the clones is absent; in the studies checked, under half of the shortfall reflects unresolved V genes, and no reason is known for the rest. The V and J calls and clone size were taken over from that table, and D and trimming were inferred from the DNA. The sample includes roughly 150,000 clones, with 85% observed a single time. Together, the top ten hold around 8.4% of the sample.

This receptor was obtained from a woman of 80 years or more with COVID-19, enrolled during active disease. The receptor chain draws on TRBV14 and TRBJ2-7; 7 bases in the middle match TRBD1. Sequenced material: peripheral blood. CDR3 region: CASSRLQGDYEQYF. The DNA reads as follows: TGTGCCAGCAGTCGTCTGCAGGGGGACTACGAGCAGTACTTC.